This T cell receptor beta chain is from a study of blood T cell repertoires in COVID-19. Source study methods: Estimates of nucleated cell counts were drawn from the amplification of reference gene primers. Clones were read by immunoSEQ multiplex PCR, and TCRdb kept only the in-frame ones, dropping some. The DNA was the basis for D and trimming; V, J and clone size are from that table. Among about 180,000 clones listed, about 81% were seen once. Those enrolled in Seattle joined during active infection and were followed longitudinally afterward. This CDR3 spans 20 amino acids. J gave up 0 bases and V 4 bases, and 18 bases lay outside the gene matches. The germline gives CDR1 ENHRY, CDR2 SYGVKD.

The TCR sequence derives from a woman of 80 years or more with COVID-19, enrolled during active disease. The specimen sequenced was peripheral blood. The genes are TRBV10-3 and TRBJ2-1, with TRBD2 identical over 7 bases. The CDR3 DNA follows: TGTGCCATCAGTGGAAGTTCGGGACTATCCACTCTTTACTCCTACAATGAGCAGTTCTTC. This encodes CAISGSSGLSTLYSYNEQFF.